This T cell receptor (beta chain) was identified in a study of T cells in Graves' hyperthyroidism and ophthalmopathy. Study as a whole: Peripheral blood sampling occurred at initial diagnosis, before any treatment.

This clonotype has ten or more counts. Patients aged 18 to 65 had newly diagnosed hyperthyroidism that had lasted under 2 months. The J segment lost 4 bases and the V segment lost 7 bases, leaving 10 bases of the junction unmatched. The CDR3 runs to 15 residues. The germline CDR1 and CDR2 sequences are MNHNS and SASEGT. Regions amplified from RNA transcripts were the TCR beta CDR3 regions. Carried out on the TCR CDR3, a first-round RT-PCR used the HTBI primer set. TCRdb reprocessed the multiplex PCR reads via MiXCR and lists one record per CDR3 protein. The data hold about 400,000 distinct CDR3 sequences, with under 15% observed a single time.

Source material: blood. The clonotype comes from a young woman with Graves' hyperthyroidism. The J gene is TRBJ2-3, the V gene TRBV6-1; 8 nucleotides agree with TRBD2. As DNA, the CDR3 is TGTGCCAGCACAAGAGCGGGAGCGGGGGCAGATACGCAGTATTTT. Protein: CASTRAGAGADTQYF.